Detailed here is one T cell receptor (beta chain). This sample is part of a study of blood T cell repertoires in COVID-19. Profiled with immunoSEQ multiplex PCR; TCRdb holds only in-frame clones, not every one. The profile shows 20,000 to 25,000 clones, approximately 90% of them singletons. V lost 5 bases to trimming and J lost 9 bases, with 17 bases between them. The CDR3 has 14 residues. Germline values: CDR1 MNHEY, CDR2 SVGAGI. The TCR comes from a man aged 65 to 79 with acute or convalescent COVID-19. The specimen was peripheral blood. The chain carries TRBV6-5 and TRBJ1-5, with D uncertain. CDR3 coding DNA: TGTGCCAGCAGTCTTACGTCGCGGGTAGGGCCCCAGCATTTT. This sequence encodes CASSLTSRVGPQHF.